This TCR beta chain was sequenced in a study of T cell responses to AZD1222 COVID-19 vaccine. For this clone: Its antigen is unknown.

V shed 4 bases, J shed 4 bases, and the junction held 15 bases outside the gene matches. Germline V gives CDR1 LNHDA, CDR2 SQIVND (reference sequence). This CDR3 comprises 17 residues. General study results and limits: Baseline serology detected seropositivity in only a handful of AZD1222 recipients. CD4 TCRs associated with vaccination spanned spike, dominating at 160-218 and 743-854. Among the donors, most were white British and more were female, and clonal diversity was possibly underestimated.

The assay was immunoSEQ multiplex PCR, and TCRdb's table has in-frame clones only and misses some. The top ten clones hold 9.1% of a sample with some 150,000 clones, about 92% of them seen once. This chain links TRBV19 with TRBJ1-2; 7 bases map to TRBD1. This specimen consisted of peripheral blood, obtained on day 0 of AZD1222 vaccination. The clonotype comes from an adult in good health. CDR3 sequence reads: CASSREGQPATVYGYTF. CDR3 bases: TGTGCCAGTAGTAGGGAGGGACAGCCCGCAACCGTCTATGGCTACACCTTC.